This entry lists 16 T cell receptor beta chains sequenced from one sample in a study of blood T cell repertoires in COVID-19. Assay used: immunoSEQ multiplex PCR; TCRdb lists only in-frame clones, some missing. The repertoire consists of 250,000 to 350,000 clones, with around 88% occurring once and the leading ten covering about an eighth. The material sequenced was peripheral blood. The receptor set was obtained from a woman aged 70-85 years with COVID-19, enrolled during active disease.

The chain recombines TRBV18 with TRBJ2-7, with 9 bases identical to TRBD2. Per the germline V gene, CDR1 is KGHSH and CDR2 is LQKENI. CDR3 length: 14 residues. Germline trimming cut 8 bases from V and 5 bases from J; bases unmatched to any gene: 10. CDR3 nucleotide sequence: TGTGCCAGCCACGAACAGCTAGCGGGGAACGAGCAGTACTTC. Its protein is CASHEQLAGNEQYF.

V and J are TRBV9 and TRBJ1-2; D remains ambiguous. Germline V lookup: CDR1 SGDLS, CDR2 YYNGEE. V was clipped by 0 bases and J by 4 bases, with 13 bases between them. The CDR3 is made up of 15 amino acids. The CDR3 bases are TGTGCCAGCAGCGTAGTCACTAGTGCGAGCTATGGCTACACCTTC. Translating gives CASSVVTSASYGYTF.

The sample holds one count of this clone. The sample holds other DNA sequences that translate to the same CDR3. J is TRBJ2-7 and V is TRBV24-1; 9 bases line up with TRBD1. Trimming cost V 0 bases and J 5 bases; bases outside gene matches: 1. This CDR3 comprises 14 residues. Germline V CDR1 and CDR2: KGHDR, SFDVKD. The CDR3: CATSDLGTGNEQYF. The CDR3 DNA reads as TGTGCCACCAGTGATTTGGGGACAGGGAACGAGCAGTACTTC.

The CDR3 DNA is TGTGCCATCAAGACATCGAACACTGAAGCTTTCTTT. The encoded protein is CAIKTSNTEAFF. The rearrangement uses TRBV10-3 and TRBJ1-1; D not resolved. Trimming removed 7 bases from V and 1 base from J, with 7 bases in between. The CDR3 consists of 12 residues. Germline loops: CDR1 ENHRY, CDR2 SYGVKD.

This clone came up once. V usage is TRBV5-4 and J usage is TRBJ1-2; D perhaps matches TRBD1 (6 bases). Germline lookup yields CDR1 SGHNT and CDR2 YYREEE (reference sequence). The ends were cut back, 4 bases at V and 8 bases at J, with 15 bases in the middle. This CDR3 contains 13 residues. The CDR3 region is CASSQNRDGGYTF. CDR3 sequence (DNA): TGTGCCAGCAGCCAAAACAGGGACGGGGGCTACACCTTC.

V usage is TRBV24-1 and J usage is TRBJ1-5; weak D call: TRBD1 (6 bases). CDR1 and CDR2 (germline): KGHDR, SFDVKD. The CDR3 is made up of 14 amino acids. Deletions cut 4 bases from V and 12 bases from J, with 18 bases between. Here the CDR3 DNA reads TGTGCCACCAGTGACCAGCAAGCAGGGGAGTACCAGCATTTT. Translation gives CATSDQQAGEYQHF.

The CDR3 is CASSWRGQGNTEAFF. DNA of the CDR3: TGTGCCAGCAGCTGGCGGGGACAGGGCAACACTGAAGCTTTCTTT. The chain employs TRBV7-2 and TRBJ1-1; 9 bases align to TRBD1. The trim removed 4 bases at V and 2 bases at J, leaving 5 bases unmatched. The CDR3 extends over 15 amino acids. The V gene's germline CDR1 is SGHTA and CDR2 FQGNSA.

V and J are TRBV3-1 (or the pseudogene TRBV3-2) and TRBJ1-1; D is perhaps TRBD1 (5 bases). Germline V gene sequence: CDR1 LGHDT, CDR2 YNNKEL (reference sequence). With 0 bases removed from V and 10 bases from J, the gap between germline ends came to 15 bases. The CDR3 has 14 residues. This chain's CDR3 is CASSQDSGAQRAFF. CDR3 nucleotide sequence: TGTGCCAGCAGCCAAGATAGCGGGGCCCAAAGAGCTTTCTTT.

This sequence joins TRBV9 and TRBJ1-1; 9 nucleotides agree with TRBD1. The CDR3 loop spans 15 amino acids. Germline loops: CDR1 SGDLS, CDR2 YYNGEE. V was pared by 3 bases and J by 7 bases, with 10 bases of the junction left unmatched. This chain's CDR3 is CASSARDREYNEAFF. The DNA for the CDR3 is TGTGCCAGCAGCGCCAGGGACAGGGAATATAATGAAGCTTTCTTT.

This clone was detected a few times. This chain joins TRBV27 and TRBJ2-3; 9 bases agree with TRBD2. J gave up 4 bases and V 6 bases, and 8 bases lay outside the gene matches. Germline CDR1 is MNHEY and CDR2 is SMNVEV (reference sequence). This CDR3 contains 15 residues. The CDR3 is CASRFLAGRADTQYF. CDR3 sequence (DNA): TGTGCCAGCAGATTCCTAGCGGGGAGGGCAGATACGCAGTATTTT.

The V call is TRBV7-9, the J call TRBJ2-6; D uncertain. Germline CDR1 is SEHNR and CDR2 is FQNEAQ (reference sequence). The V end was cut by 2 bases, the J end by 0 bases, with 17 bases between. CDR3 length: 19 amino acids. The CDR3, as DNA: TGTGCCAGCAGCTTATACCCGTCAATATACTTCTCTGGGGCCAACGTCCTGACTTTC. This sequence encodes CASSLYPSIYFSGANVLTF.

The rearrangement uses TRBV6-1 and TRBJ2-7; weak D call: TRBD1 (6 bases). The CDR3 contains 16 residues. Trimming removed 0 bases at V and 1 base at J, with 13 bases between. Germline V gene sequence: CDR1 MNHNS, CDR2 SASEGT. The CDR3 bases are TGTGCCAGCAGTGAAGCTTACAGGGTGTTGTCCTACGAGCAGTACTTC. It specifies CASSEAYRVLSYEQYF.

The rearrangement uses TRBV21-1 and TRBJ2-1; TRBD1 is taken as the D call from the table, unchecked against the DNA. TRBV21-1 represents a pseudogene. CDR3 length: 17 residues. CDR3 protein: CASSPRNRESSYNEQFF. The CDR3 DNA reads TGTGCCAGCAGCCCGCGGAACAGGGAGAGCTCCTACAATGAGCAGTTCTTC.

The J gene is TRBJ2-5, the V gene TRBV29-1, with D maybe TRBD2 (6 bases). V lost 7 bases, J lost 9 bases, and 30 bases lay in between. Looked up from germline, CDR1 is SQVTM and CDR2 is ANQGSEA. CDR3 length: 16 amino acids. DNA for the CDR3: TGCAGCGCCATATCCGGGCGTCCGGAGGGTTTGGGGGCCCAGTACTTC. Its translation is CSAISGRPEGLGAQYF.

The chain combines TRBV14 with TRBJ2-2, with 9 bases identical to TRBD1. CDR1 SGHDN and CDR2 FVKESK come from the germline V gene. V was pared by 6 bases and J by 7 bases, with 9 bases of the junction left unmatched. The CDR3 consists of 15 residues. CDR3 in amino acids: CASSPRTGANGELFF. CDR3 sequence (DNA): TGTGCCAGCAGTCCTAGGACAGGGGCCAACGGGGAGCTGTTTTTT. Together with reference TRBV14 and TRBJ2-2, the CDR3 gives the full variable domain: EAGVTQFPSHSVIEKGQTVTLRCDPISGHDNLYWYRRVMGKEIKFLLHFVKESKQDESGMPNNRFLAERTGGTYSTLKVQPAELEDSGVYFCASSPRTGANGELFFGEGSRLTVL.

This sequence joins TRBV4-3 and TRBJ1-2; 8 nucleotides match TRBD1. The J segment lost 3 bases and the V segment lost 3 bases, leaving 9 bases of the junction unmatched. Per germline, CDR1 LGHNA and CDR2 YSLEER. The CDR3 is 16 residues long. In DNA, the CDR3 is TGCGCCAGCAGCCAGATCAGGGGGCGAGATTACTATGGCTACACCTTC. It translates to CASSQIRGRDYYGYTF.